The clone carrying this T cell receptor (beta chain) has only a few counts. Germline V lookup: CDR1 LGHDT, CDR2 YNNKEL (reference sequence). V was cut by 4 bases and J by 1 base, with 13 bases left in between. The CDR3 length is 15 residues. Under the authors' procedure: The assay estimated nucleated cells by amplifying reference gene primers. Clones were read by immunoSEQ multiplex PCR, and TCRdb kept only the in-frame ones, dropping some. Clone size and V and J calls were adopted from that table, with D and trimming inferred from the DNA. The data contain 150,000 to 200,000 clones, about 85% of them singletons. The data are from a study of blood T cell repertoires in COVID-19. Looking at the study overall: Specimens from acute and convalescent COVID-19 originated in the United States, Italy and Spain. In each case, the material was cDNA or gDNA derived from T cells, B-cell-depleted T cells, or PBMCs.

The chain joins TRBV3-1 (or the pseudogene TRBV3-2) to TRBJ1-1; unclear D gene. Input material: peripheral blood. The sequence was obtained from a man aged 55 to 70 with active or convalescent COVID-19. CDR3 sequence reads: CASSPPRLTNTEAFF. DNA for the CDR3: TGTGCCAGCAGCCCCCCGAGACTGACGAACACTGAAGCTTTCTTT.